These 25 T cell receptor beta chains share one sample of origin, sequenced in a study of CXCR3-negative and CXCR3-positive naive CD8 T cells. Overall study results and limits: More hydrophobic TRB CDR3s were found in CXCR3-positive naive cells than in CXCR3-negative naive cells.

These receptors are not linked to any known antigen. Researchers prepared the TRB cDNA libraries using 5' RACE with UMI labels. TCRdb processed the 5' RACE reads again and assigns one entry to each CDR3 protein, with no DNA. The sample table includes under 150,000 distinct CDR3 sequences. The sequenced material came from naive CXCR3+ CD8+ T cells from blood. As to subset: CD45RO-CCR7+CD27+CD95- naive CD8+ T cells expressing CXCR3 (TNR3+). The receptors were sampled from a human donor in good health. Some clones in this sample may be carry-over from other donors' samples.

V and J are TRBV12-3 or TRBV12-4 and TRBJ1-6; TCRdb's assignment of TRBD1 cannot be checked, as there is no DNA. This CDR3 is built from 17 residues. The CDR3 is CASSFTGTGGLNSPLHF.

The chain couples TRBV9 to TRBJ1-2; TCRdb's assignment of TRBD1 cannot be checked, as there is no DNA. This CDR3 region has 17 residues. CDR1 is SGDLS, CDR2 YYNGEE, per germline. The CDR3 region is CASSVVASSPDNYGYTF. Full variable domain (missing parts from reference TRBV9 and TRBJ1-2): DSGVTQTPKHLITATGQRVTLRCSPRSGDLSVYWYQQSLDQGLQFLIQYYNGEERAKGNILERFSAQQFPDLHSELNLSSLELGDSALYFCASSVVASSPDNYGYTFGSGTRLTVV.

The genes are TRBV6-2 or TRBV6-3 and TRBJ2-5; TCRdb lists TRBD2, though no DNA is available to test this call. Germline-derived CDR1 and CDR2 are MNHEY and SVGEGT. This CDR3 comprises 16 residues. CDR3 amino acids: CASSYSRRGGRETQYF.

The chain couples TRBV4-3 to TRBJ2-1; no DNA is available, so the TRBD1 call from TCRdb remains unchecked. This CDR3 has 15 amino acids. CDR1 and CDR2 from the germline V gene are LGHNA and YSLEER. This chain's CDR3 is CASSQSRTVYNEQFF.

The genes are TRBV2 and TRBJ2-1; as DNA is missing, the TRBD1 call by TCRdb cannot be tested. Germline loops: CDR1 SNHLY, CDR2 FYNNEI. The CDR3 is 13 amino acids. CDR3 in amino acids: CASSAGGMSEQFF.

Here the CDR3 reads CASGTENTEALF. The V and J genes are TRBV25-1 and TRBJ1-1; TCRdb selects TRBD1, and the lack of DNA leaves this call unchecked. CDR1 and CDR2 from the germline V gene are MGHDK and SYGVNS. There are 12 residues in the CDR3. Full variable domain (rest looked up from reference TRBV25-1 and TRBJ1-1): EADIYQTPRYLVIGTGKKITLECSQTMGHDKMYWYQQDPGMELHLIHYSYGVNSTEKGDLSSESTVSRIRTEHFPLTLESARPSHTSQYLCASGTENTEALFGQGTRLTVV.

This sequence joins TRBV13 and TRBJ2-1. From germline, CDR1 is PRHDT and CDR2 FYEKMQ (reference sequence). The CDR3 spans 14 residues. The CDR3 protein is CASSETLLINEQFF.

The V gene is TRBV5-1, the J gene TRBJ2-2; the D call of TRBD1 rests on TCRdb alone, since no DNA is present to check it. This CDR3 has 16 amino acids. The germline CDR1 and CDR2 sequences are SGHRS and YFSETQ. CDR3 loop: CASSFPTPQNTGELFF. Complete variable domain (other parts from reference TRBV5-1 and TRBJ2-2): KAGVTQTPRYLIKTRGQQVTLSCSPISGHRSVSWYQQTPGQGLQFLFEYFSETQRNKGNFPGRFSGRQFSNSRSEMNVSTLELGDSALYLCASSFPTPQNTGELFFGEGSRLTVL.

The chain carries TRBV5-1 and TRBJ2-3; the TRBD2 assignment by TCRdb is unverifiable without DNA. CDR1 is SGHRS and CDR2 is YFSETQ in the germline V gene. This CDR3 region has 16 residues. The CDR3 protein is CASSLGWARTQDTQYF.

The rearrangement uses TRBV23-1 and TRBJ2-7. TRBV23-1 is an ORF, with its function uncertain. This CDR3 region has 14 residues. The CDR3: CASSHSDIGNEQYF.

The chain combines TRBV20-1 with TRBJ1-6; TCRdb's assignment of TRBD1 cannot be checked, as there is no DNA. This CDR3 is 21 amino acids long. Germline assignment: CDR1 DFQATT and CDR2 SNEGSKA (reference sequence). CDR3 residues: CSARKGGPGQGAYFNNSPLHF.

V is TRBV7-9 and J is TRBJ2-3; lacking DNA, the TRBD2 call made by TCRdb goes unchecked. The CDR3 totals 19 residues. Germline CDR1 reads SEHNR; CDR2 reads FQNEAQ (reference sequence). CDR3: CASSLKGLAGGPLMDTQYF.

V is TRBV2 and J is TRBJ2-2; as DNA is missing, the TRBD1 call by TCRdb cannot be tested. The CDR3 has 14 amino acids. Germline V CDR1 and CDR2: SNHLY, FYNNEI. The CDR3 region is CASSPGQGDRELFF.

The CDR3 region is CASSRPGQGEVEQYF. The chain joins TRBV7-9 to TRBJ2-7; the D call from TCRdb, TRBD1, cannot be confirmed without DNA. The CDR3 is 15 amino acids. CDR1 is SEHNR, CDR2 FQNEAQ, per germline (reference sequence).

V and J are TRBV4-1 and TRBJ2-3; TCRdb's D call of TRBD2 is untestable without DNA. The CDR3 extends over 16 amino acids. Looked up from germline, CDR1 is MGHRA and CDR2 is YSYEKL. CDR3 protein: CASSQVRSSFTDTQYF.

The chain links TRBV29-1 to TRBJ1-2. The CDR3 has 16 amino acids. The germline V gene encodes CDR1 SQVTM and CDR2 ANQGSEA. This chain's CDR3 is CSVEVGTAGEGYGYTF.

The chain employs TRBV9 and TRBJ2-2; TCRdb's D call of TRBD2 is untestable without DNA. CDR3 length: 19 residues. The germline V gene has CDR1 SGDLS and CDR2 YYNGEE. This chain's CDR3 is CASSGAGSSSGSFPGELFF.

The CDR3 spells CASSQEGGGFTEAFF. This rearrangement joins TRBV4-2 to TRBJ1-1; the D call of TRBD1 rests on TCRdb alone, since no DNA is present to check it. The CDR3 spans 15 residues. Germline CDR1 LGHNA, CDR2 YNFKEQ.

V and J are TRBV28 and TRBJ2-3. The germline V gene encodes CDR1 MDHEN and CDR2 SYDVKM. This CDR3 region has 15 residues. The CDR3 sequence: CASSLGGASTDTQYF.

CDR3 in amino acids: CASSIPGGSYEQYF. The chain links TRBV19 to TRBJ2-7; the TCRdb D gene call, TRBD1, has no DNA to confirm it. The CDR3 contains 14 residues. The germline V gene has CDR1 LNHDA and CDR2 SQIVND (reference sequence).

CDR3 in amino acids: CSAVVQEYSPLHF. The chain links TRBV20-1 to TRBJ1-6; TCRdb reports TRBD1, a call that lacks DNA to check it against. CDR3 size: 13 residues. Germline V lookup: CDR1 DFQATT, CDR2 SNEGSKA (reference sequence).

CDR3 sequence reads: CASSAPGQGANEQFF. V is TRBV12-3 or TRBV12-4 and J is TRBJ2-1; TCRdb selects TRBD1, and the lack of DNA leaves this call unchecked. The CDR3 spans 15 residues.

This chain joins TRBV29-1 and TRBJ1-4. The CDR3 consists of 11 residues. CDR1 and CDR2 from the germline V gene are SQVTM and ANQGSEA. CDR3 sequence reads: CSVADNEKLFF.

The rearrangement links TRBV5-1 to TRBJ2-7; TCRdb lists TRBD2, though no DNA is available to test this call. The CDR3 runs 16 residues. The germline V gene has CDR1 SGHRS and CDR2 YFSETQ. CDR3 region: CASSLETSGSPYEQYF.

The chain employs TRBV12-3 or TRBV12-4 and TRBJ1-5. This CDR3 has 12 residues. The CDR3 is CATTGPNQPQHF.